Below, 11 T cell receptor beta chains from the same sample are listed, as sequenced in a study of blood T cell repertoires in COVID-19. Sequenced by immunoSEQ multiplex PCR; TCRdb stores in-frame clones only, minus some. The table records around 320,000 clones, roughly 90% of them present only once. Sequencing was performed on PBMCs or T cells enriched from blood (not recorded which). These receptor sequences come from a young woman with acute COVID-19.

The chain employs TRBV27 and TRBJ1-1; 7 nucleotides align to TRBD1. Germline V gene sequence: CDR1 MNHEY, CDR2 SMNVEV (reference sequence). Germline trimming cut 6 bases from V and 1 base from J; bases unmatched to any gene: 5. CDR3 length: 14 residues. CDR3 DNA: TGTGCCAGCAGATCCGGACAGGCGAACACTGAAGCTTTCTTT. Protein product: CASRSGQANTEAFF.

The gene calls are TRBV5-1 and TRBJ1-6; D remains ambiguous. The CDR3 covers 14 residues. V was pared by 0 bases and J by 7 bases, with 8 bases between. Per the germline V gene, CDR1 is SGHRS and CDR2 is YFSETQ. Here the CDR3 reads CASSLATLNSPLHF. CDR3 in DNA: TGCGCCAGCAGCTTGGCTACGCTAAATTCACCCCTCCACTTT.

The chain links TRBV19 to TRBJ2-7; 8 bases are shared with TRBD1. The CDR3 extends over 15 amino acids. With 0 bases clipped from V and 3 bases from J, the junction kept 4 bases outside the gene matches. Germline V gene lookup returns CDR1 LNHDA and CDR2 SQIVND (reference sequence). The CDR3 region is CASSIDRDRGYEQYF. CDR3 coding DNA: TGTGCCAGTAGTATAGATCGTGACAGGGGCTACGAGCAGTACTTC. Using reference TRBV19 and TRBJ2-7 for the parts outside the CDR3, the full variable domain is DGGITQSPKYLFRKEGQNVTLSCEQNLNHDAMYWYRQDPGQGLRLIYYSQIVNDFQKGDIAEGYSVSREKKESFPLTVTSAQKNPTAFYLCASSIDRDRGYEQYFGPGTRLTVT.

This chain joins TRBV19 and TRBJ2-1; D may be TRBD1 (5 bases). With 1 base removed from V and 7 bases from J, the gap between germline ends came to 11 bases. This CDR3 contains 14 residues. Germline V gene data show CDR1 as LNHDA and CDR2 as SQIVND (reference sequence). CDR3 in amino acids: CASSIAGRQNEQFF. CDR3 bases: TGTGCCAGTAGTATAGCAGGGCGGCAAAATGAGCAGTTCTTC.

The genes are TRBV6-1 and TRBJ1-5; D not certain. Germline lookup yields CDR1 MNHNS and CDR2 SASEGT. Trimming left V 1 base short and J 4 bases short, with 5 bases between. This CDR3 is 13 amino acids long. The CDR3 here is CASSEGGNQPQHF. The CDR3 DNA sequence: TGTGCCAGCAGTGAAGGCGGAAATCAGCCCCAGCATTTT.

The chain links TRBV3-1 (or the pseudogene TRBV3-2) to TRBJ2-7, with a tentative D call TRBD1 (6 bases). Looked up from germline, CDR1 is LGHDT and CDR2 is YNNKEL (reference sequence). V shed 1 base and J shed 3 bases, with 19 bases lying between them. The CDR3 length is 17 residues. The CDR3 region is CASSQGWTALGGYEQYF. Written as DNA, the CDR3 is TGTGCCAGCAGCCAAGGTTGGACAGCTCTAGGGGGCTACGAGCAGTACTTC.

The rearrangement joins TRBV15 to TRBJ2-6; a weak D match, TRBD2 (5 bases). CDR1 is LNHNV, CDR2 YYDKDF, per germline (reference sequence). Trimming took 3 bases from V and 4 from J, leaving 10 bases between them. The length of the CDR3 is 15 residues. CDR3 loop: CATSSLAAGANVLTF. CDR3 DNA: TGTGCCACCAGCAGCCTAGCCGCCGGGGCCAACGTCCTGACTTTC. The complete variable domain, with remaining parts taken from reference TRBV15 and TRBJ2-6, reads DAMVIQNPRYQVTQFGKPVTLSCSQTLNHNVMYWYQQKSSQAPKLLFHYYDKDFNNEADTPDNFQSRRPNTSFCFLDIRSPGLGDTAMYLCATSSLAAGANVLTFGAGSRLTVL.

The chain uses TRBV2 and TRBJ1-3; 9 nucleotides match TRBD1. Germline V CDR1 and CDR2: SNHLY, FYNNEI. V lost 4 bases, J lost 2 bases, and 12 bases stayed unmatched. The CDR3 runs 18 residues. The CDR3 DNA follows: TGTGCCAGCAGTGGACGGACAGGGGCCCTCTTAGCTGGAAACACCATATATTTT. Translated: CASSGRTGALLAGNTIYF.

This chain uses TRBV5-6 with TRBJ2-3, with TRBD1 as a possible D gene (6 bases). Germline V lookup: CDR1 SGHDT, CDR2 YYEEEE. Trimming stripped 0 bases from V and 15 bases from J, with 11 bases between. This CDR3 is 11 amino acids long. DNA for the CDR3: TGTGCCAGCAGCTTGGGACAGGCTATCTATTTT. It encodes CASSLGQAIYF.

This clone has only a few counts. The genes are TRBV4-2 and TRBJ1-1, with D unresolved. CDR3 length: 18 residues. Trimming took off 0 bases at V and 1 base at J, with 18 bases between the two ends. Germline V CDR1 and CDR2: LGHNA, YNFKEQ. CDR3: CASSQEAGLYKGNTEAFF. DNA of the CDR3: TGTGCCAGCAGCCAAGAGGCGGGGTTATACAAGGGGAACACTGAAGCTTTCTTT.

The chain uses TRBV29-1 and TRBJ2-7, with 7 bases that match TRBD2. Trimming took 6 bases from V and 4 from J; bases not matched to a gene: 9. There are 13 residues in the CDR3. CDR1 is SQVTM and CDR2 is ANQGSEA in the germline V gene. The CDR3 protein is CSVGEGTTYEQYF. Here the CDR3 DNA reads TGCAGCGTGGGGGAGGGGACTACATACGAGCAGTACTTC.